The 19 T cell receptor beta chains presented below share a single source sample, sequenced in a study of blood T cells in healthy people across ages. Then a second PCR, running roughly 7 to 11 cycles, was carried out with a sample-barcoded 5' primer and a J-beta primer mix. Each CDR3 protein gets one entry after TCRdb re-called the 5' RACE reads with MiXCR. The sample includes 900,000 to 950,000 distinct CDR3 sequences, 25% to 30% of them seen just once. Separately, the same data were catalogued under a study of T cells of mothers and their children.

Material for sequencing was blood. These receptors came from a woman in her thirties or forties in good health.

A note on this clonotype: Possible read error: a much larger clone is one base away. This chain uses TRBV3-1 with TRBJ2-6; 7 nucleotides agree with TRBD1. The germline CDR1 and CDR2 sequences are LGHDT and YNNKEL (reference sequence). The CDR3 loop spans 19 amino acids. CDR3 amino acids: CASSPPGTARRSGTNVLTF. DNA of the CDR3: TGTGCCAGCAGCCCCCCGGGGACAGCGAGGAGGTCTGGGACCAACGTCCTGACTTTC.

The V call is TRBV7-3, the J call TRBJ2-4; TRBD2 matches at 7 bases. The CDR3 runs 14 residues. Unmatched junction bases numbered 3, after V lost 1 base and J lost 6 bases. Germline V gene sequence: CDR1 SGHTA, CDR2 FQGTGA. Here the CDR3 reads CASSLRTGGNIQYF. The CDR3 bases are TGTGCCAGCAGCTTAAGGACGGGAGGAAACATTCAGTACTTC.

This clonotype was seen more than once but under ten times. The chain recombines TRBV7-2 with TRBJ2-1; the match to TRBD2 covers 8 bases. This CDR3 has 18 residues. Germline loops: CDR1 SGHTA, CDR2 FQGNSA. Trimming removed 2 bases from V and 7 bases from J; junction bases left unmatched: 16. The CDR3: CASSLSLRTSPGGNEQFF. The CDR3 coding sequence is TGTGCCAGCAGCTTATCCCTCCGGACTAGCCCTGGTGGGAATGAGCAGTTCTTC.

This clonotype was picked up a small number of times. This chain links TRBV28 with TRBJ1-5; possible D gene TRBD1, 6 bases. Trimming shortened V by 7 bases and J by 4 bases, and 11 bases separated the two germline ends. There are 13 residues in the CDR3. Germline V gene data show CDR1 as MDHEN and CDR2 as SYDVKM. CDR3 DNA: TGTGCCAGCATCCTACAGGGAAATCAGCCCCAGCATTTT. Translation: CASILQGNQPQHF.

This clonotype was counted between two and nine times. The chain joins TRBV28 to TRBJ2-1; 13 positions match TRBD2. There are 14 residues in the CDR3. Trimming took 10 bases from V and 6 from J; bases not matched to a gene: 6. Germline V gene data show CDR1 as MDHEN and CDR2 as SYDVKM. The CDR3 protein is CATLRTSGGNEQFF. As DNA, the CDR3 is TGTGCCACCCTTCGGACTAGCGGGGGCAATGAGCAGTTCTTC.

The chain has TRBV4-2 and TRBJ1-2; maybe TRBD1 (5 bases). The CDR3 is made up of 14 amino acids. Trimming stripped 6 bases from V and 4 bases from J, with 15 bases between. The germline CDR1 and CDR2 sequences are LGHNA and YNFKEQ. DNA for the CDR3: TGTGCCAGCAGTAGGGACGGACCAAGCTATGGCTACACCTTC. It codes for CASSRDGPSYGYTF.

There are a few counts of this clonotype. V gene TRBV7-2 combines with J gene TRBJ2-2; D uncertain. Trimming pared 8 bases from V and 3 bases from J, leaving 16 bases between. Germline lookup yields CDR1 SGHTA and CDR2 FQGNSA. The CDR3 spans 15 residues. In nucleotides, the CDR3 is TGTGCCAGCGGGCCTGGGTCGGCTTACACCGGGGAGCTGTTTTTT. Translating it yields CASGPGSAYTGELFF.

The chain couples TRBV5-8 to TRBJ2-7; 11 bases agree with TRBD2. This CDR3 region has 15 residues. Losses at the gene ends were 4 bases for V and 3 bases for J; bases not matched to a gene: 6. Germline values: CDR1 SGHTS, CDR2 YDEGEE. CDR3 region: CASSPGLAGRYEQYF. CDR3 sequence (DNA): TGTGCCAGCAGCCCCGGACTAGCGGGTCGCTACGAGCAGTACTTC.

This chain links TRBV5-1 with TRBJ2-6; 15 bases match TRBD2. Germline lookup yields CDR1 SGHRS and CDR2 YFSETQ. The CDR3 loop spans 20 amino acids. Losses at the gene ends were 4 bases for V and 2 bases for J; bases not matched to a gene: 10. CDR3 DNA: TGCGCCAGCAGCCGGCGGACTAGCGGGGGGGCCGCCCCTGGGGCCAACGTCCTGACTTTC. The encoded protein is CASSRRTSGGAAPGANVLTF.

V gene TRBV28 combines with J gene TRBJ2-7; D gene uncertain. Germline values: CDR1 MDHEN, CDR2 SYDVKM. This CDR3 contains 13 residues. The V end lost 6 bases, the J end lost 0 bases, and 9 bases lay between the germline ends. The DNA of the CDR3 is TGTGCCAGCAGGTCAGTTAGCTCCTACGAGCAGTACTTC. This translates into CASRSVSSYEQYF.

The genes are TRBV12-5 and TRBJ2-3, with D possibly matching TRBD2 (7 bases). Germline V lookup: CDR1 LGHNT, CDR2 FRNRAP. CDR3 length equals 15 residues. V lost 3 bases to trimming and J lost 4 bases, with 14 bases between them. CDR3 bases: TGTGCTAGTGGTTTCGGGGGGCTGGGAGCAGATACGCAGTATTTT. Its translation is CASGFGGLGADTQYF.

Only a few counts were recorded for this clonotype. The chain uses TRBV5-1 and TRBJ1-4; 7 positions match TRBD1. Germline V lookup: CDR1 SGHRS, CDR2 YFSETQ. The CDR3 spans 15 residues. J gave up 8 bases and V 0 bases, and 7 bases lay outside the gene matches. The CDR3, as DNA: TGCGCCAGCAGCTTGGCCAGGACAGGTGAAGAAAAACTGTTTTTT. Amino acids: CASSLARTGEEKLFF.

Only a few counts were recorded for this clonotype. The chain combines TRBV7-9 with TRBJ2-7, with 8 positions matching TRBD1. Per the germline V gene, CDR1 is SEHNR and CDR2 is FQNEAQ (reference sequence). The trim removed 11 bases at V and 5 bases at J, leaving 8 bases unmatched. The CDR3 totals 12 residues. The CDR3 protein is CASGQGYDEQYF. DNA of the CDR3: TGTGCCTCTGGACAGGGATATGACGAGCAGTACTTC.

This chain connects TRBV12-3 or TRBV12-4 to TRBJ2-3; D is ambiguous. This CDR3 is 17 amino acids long. Deletions cut 5 bases from V and 4 bases from J, with 22 bases between. CDR3 DNA: TGTGCCAGCAGTCCGCGCCCGGGCGAAGTGAGCGCAGATACGCAGTATTTT. Amino acid sequence: CASSPRPGEVSADTQYF.

Comments on this clonotype: A much larger clone lies a single base off, so this may be a read error. The chain combines TRBV7-9 with TRBJ2-4; 7 bases are a match to TRBD2. V dropped 3 bases and J dropped 13; count of bases not matched to a gene: 15. The CDR3 sequence is 15 residues long. The germline V gene encodes CDR1 SEHNR and CDR2 FQNEAQ (reference sequence). CDR3 region: CASSLGRVSRNEQYF. CDR3 bases: TGTGCCAGCAGCTTGGGGAGGGTATCAAGGAATGAGCAGTACTTC. Variable domain in full (rest from reference TRBV7-9 and TRBJ2-4): DTGVSQNPRHKITKRGQNVTFRCDPISEHNRLYWYRQTLGQGPEFLTYFQNEAQLEKSRLLSDRFSAERPKGSFSTLEIQRTEQGDSAMYLCASSLGRVSRNEQYFGAGTRLSVL.

Comment on this clonotype: A much bigger clone sits one base away, suggesting this may be a read error. This chain uses TRBV28 with TRBJ2-5; 7 nucleotides match TRBD2. The CDR3 is made up of 17 amino acids. J lost 1 base, V lost 7 bases, and 15 bases had no gene match. Germline CDR1 MDHEN, CDR2 SYDVKM. The CDR3 reads CASTADKLLAAQETQYF. The CDR3 nucleotides are TGTGCCAGCACCGCCGACAAGCTGCTAGCGGCCCAAGAGACCCAGTACTTC.

The chain links TRBV4-1 to TRBJ1-2, with a possible D match to TRBD1 (5 bases). V was trimmed by 1 base and J by 2 bases, leaving 17 bases between them. The germline gives CDR1 MGHRA, CDR2 YSYEKL. This CDR3 has 17 amino acids. The CDR3 coding sequence is TGCGCCAGCAGCCAAGGGGGCTTGGGACTGCTCAACTATGGCTACACCTTC. It codes for CASSQGGLGLLNYGYTF.

The chain carries TRBV10-3 and TRBJ1-1; D may be TRBD1 (6 bases). The CDR3 runs 12 residues. The V end was cut by 11 bases, the J end by 1 base, with 11 bases between. CDR1 and CDR2 (germline): ENHRY, SYGVKD. CDR3 region: CAAGGGNTEAFF. The CDR3, as DNA: TGTGCCGCCGGAGGGGGGAACACTGAAGCTTTCTTT.

The V gene is TRBV28, the J gene TRBJ2-3; D possibly uses TRBD1 or TRBD2 (7 bases each). The CDR3 length is 15 residues. Trimming took off 3 bases at V and 4 bases at J, with 14 bases between the two ends. Per germline, CDR1 MDHEN and CDR2 SYDVKM. CDR3 DNA: TGTGCCAGCAGTTTGACCGGGGGGACAGCAGATACGCAGTATTTT. The encoded protein is CASSLTGGTADTQYF.